This TCR beta chain was identified during a study of blood T cell repertoires in COVID-19. Here immunoSEQ multiplex PCR was the method, and the copy in TCRdb shows in-frame clones only, minus some. The profile covers about 230,000 clones, with roughly 87% appearing a single time and roughly 10% taken by the ten largest. The CDR3 sequence is 13 residues long. Germline assignment: CDR1 LNHDA and CDR2 SQIVND (reference sequence). V lost 7 bases and J lost 3, with 13 bases in between. The TCR originated in a young man who had recovered from COVID-19. V and J are TRBV19 and TRBJ2-7, with a tentative D call TRBD2 (7 bases). Sequenced input: PBMCs or T cells enriched from blood (not recorded which). CDR3 loop: CASNRGAHYEQYF. In DNA form, the CDR3 reads TGTGCCAGTAATCGGGGGGCCCACTACGAGCAGTACTTC.